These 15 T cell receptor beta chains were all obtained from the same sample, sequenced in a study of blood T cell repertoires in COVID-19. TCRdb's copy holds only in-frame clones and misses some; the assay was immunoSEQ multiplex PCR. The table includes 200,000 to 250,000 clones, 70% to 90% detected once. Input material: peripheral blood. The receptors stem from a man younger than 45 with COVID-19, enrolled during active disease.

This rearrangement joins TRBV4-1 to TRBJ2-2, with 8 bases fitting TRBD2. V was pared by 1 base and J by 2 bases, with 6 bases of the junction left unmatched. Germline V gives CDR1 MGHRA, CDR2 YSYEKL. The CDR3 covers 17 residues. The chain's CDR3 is CASSQVTAGVNTGELFF. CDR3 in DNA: TGCGCCAGCAGCCAAGTAACAGCGGGAGTTAACACCGGGGAGCTGTTTTTT.

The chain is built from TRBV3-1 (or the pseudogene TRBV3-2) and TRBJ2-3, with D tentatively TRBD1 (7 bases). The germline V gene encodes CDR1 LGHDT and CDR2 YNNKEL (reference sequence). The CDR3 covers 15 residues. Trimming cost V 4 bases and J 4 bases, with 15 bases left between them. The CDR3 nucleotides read TGTGCCAGCAGCCTCCGACAGGGAGGCGCAGATACGCAGTATTTT. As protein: CASSLRQGGADTQYF.

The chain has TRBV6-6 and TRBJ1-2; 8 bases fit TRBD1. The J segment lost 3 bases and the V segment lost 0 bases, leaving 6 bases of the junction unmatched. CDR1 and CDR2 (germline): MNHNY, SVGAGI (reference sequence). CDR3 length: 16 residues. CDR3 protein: CASSYSETGVYYGYTF. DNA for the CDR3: TGTGCCAGCAGTTACTCCGAGACAGGGGTTTACTATGGCTACACCTTC.

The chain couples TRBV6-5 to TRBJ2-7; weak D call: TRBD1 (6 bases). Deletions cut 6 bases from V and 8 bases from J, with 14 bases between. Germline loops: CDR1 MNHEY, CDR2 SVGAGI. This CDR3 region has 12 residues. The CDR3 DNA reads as TGTGCCAGCAGCCGGGACACCACCCAGCAGTACTTC. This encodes CASSRDTTQQYF.

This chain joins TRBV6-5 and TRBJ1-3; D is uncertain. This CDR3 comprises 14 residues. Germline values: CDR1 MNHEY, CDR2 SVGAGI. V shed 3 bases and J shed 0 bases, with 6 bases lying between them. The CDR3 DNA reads TGTGCCAGCAGTTATCTAGCCTCTGGAAACACCATATATTTT. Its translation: CASSYLASGNTIYF.

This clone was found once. The CDR3 DNA reads as TGTGCCAGCAGCTTAGACCGACAGGGAGATCAGCCCCAGCATTTT. It yields the protein CASSLDRQGDQPQHF. This chain connects TRBV7-8 to TRBJ1-5, with TRBD1 matching 7 bases. With V trimmed by 1 base and J by 5 bases, 5 bases remained unmatched. Germline V CDR1 and CDR2: SGHVS, FQNEAQ. This CDR3 region has 15 residues. Looking up the rest from reference TRBV7-8 and TRBJ1-5 gives the full variable domain: GAGVSQSPRYKVAKRGQDVALRCDPISGHVSLFWYQQALGQGPEFLTYFQNEAQLDKSGLPSDRFFAERPEGSVSTLKIQRTQQEDSAVYLCASSLDRQGDQPQHFGDGTRLSIL.

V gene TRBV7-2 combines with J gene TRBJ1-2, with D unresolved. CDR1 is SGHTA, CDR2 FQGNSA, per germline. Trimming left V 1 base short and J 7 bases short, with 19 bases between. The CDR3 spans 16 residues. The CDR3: CASSLEMMGVRRGYTF. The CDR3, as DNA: TGTGCCAGCAGCTTAGAGATGATGGGAGTAAGGCGTGGCTACACCTTC.

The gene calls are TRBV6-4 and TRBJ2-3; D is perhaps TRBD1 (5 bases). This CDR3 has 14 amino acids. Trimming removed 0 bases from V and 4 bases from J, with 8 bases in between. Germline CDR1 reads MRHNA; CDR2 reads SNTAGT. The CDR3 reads CASSDSIGADTQYF. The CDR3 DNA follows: TGTGCCAGCAGTGACTCGATAGGGGCAGATACGCAGTATTTT.

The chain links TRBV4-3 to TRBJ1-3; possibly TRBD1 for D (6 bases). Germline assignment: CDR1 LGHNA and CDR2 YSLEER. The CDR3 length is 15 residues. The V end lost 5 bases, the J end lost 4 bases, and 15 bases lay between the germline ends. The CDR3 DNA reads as TGCGCCAGCAGCGCGGCGTGGGGGCGCGGAAACACCATATATTTT. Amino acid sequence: CASSAAWGRGNTIYF.

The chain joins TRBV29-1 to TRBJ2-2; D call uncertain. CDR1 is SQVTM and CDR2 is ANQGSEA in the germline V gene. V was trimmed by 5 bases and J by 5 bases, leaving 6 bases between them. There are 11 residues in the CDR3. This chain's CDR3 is CSVLSTGELFF. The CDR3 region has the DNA TGCAGCGTTCTGAGTACCGGGGAGCTGTTTTTT.

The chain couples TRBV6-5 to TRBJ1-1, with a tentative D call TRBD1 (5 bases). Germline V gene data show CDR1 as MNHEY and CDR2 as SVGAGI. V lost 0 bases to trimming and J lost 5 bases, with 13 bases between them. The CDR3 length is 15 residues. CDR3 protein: CASSYSGGGGTEAFF. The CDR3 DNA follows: TGTGCCAGCAGTTACTCTGGCGGGGGAGGGACTGAAGCTTTCTTT.

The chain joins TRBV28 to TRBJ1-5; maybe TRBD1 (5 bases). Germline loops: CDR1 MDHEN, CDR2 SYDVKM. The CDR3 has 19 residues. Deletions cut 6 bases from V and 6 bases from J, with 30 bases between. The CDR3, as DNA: TGTGCCAGCAGCCTTGACCGATCCGGGACTTCTTTCCTGGTTCAGCCCCAGCATTTT. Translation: CASSLDRSGTSFLVQPQHF.

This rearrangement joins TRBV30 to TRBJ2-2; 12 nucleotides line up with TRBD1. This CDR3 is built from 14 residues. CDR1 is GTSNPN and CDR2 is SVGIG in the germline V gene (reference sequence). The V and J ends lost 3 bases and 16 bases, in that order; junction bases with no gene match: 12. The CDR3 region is CAWSPGQGAPSWFF. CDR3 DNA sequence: TGTGCCTGGAGCCCGGGACAGGGGGCTCCGTCCTGGTTTTTT.

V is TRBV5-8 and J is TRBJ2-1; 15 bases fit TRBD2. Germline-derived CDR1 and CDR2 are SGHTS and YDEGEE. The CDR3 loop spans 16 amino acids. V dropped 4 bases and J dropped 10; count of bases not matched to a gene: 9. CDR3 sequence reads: CASSGWTSGRDGEQFF. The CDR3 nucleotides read TGTGCCAGCAGCGGATGGACTAGCGGGAGGGATGGGGAGCAGTTCTTC.

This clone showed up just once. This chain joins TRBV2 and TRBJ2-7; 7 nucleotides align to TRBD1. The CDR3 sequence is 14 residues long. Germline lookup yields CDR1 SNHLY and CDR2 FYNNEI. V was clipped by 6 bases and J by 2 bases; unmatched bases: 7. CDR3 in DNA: TGTGCCAGCAGCCTCGGGACAGCGACCTACGAGCAGTACTTC. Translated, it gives CASSLGTATYEQYF.